The sequence of this T cell receptor (beta chain) was determined in a study of early T cells in non-severe SARS-CoV-2 infection. Germline assignment: CDR1 SGHRS and CDR2 YFSETQ. This CDR3 has 14 amino acids. Deletions cut 4 bases from V and 7 bases from J, with 15 bases between. This clonotype has just a few counts. Individual cDNA molecules received unique molecular identifiers during library preparation. MiXCR, applied by TCRdb to the 5' RACE reads, yields one record per CDR3 protein. Of 65,000 to 90,000 distinct CDR3 sequences listed, 10% to 15% are singletons. Material for sequencing was whole blood. The TCR originated in an adult who was a healthcare worker with PCR-confirmed SARS-CoV-2 infection or an uninfected control (not recorded which). The chain uses TRBV5-1 and TRBJ2-1; tentative D call: TRBD2 (7 bases). The CDR3 spells CASSREGRGNEQFF. DNA for the CDR3: TGCGCCAGCAGCAGGGAGGGCAGGGGAAATGAGCAGTTCTTC.